This TCR beta chain was identified in a study of T cells in Graves' hyperthyroidism and ophthalmopathy. Regarding the study as a whole: Most thyroid-expanded clonotypes above 0.001 were also found in blood.

Authors of the study amplified TCR beta CDR3 regions from RNA transcripts. HTBI primers drove first-round RT-PCR of the TCR CDR3. TCRdb independently ran MiXCR on the multiplex PCR reads; one entry per CDR3 protein. This table has a few hundred thousand distinct CDR3 sequences, 15% to 17% appearing once. This clonotype was recorded a few times. What it binds is not known. The source is a woman younger than 35 with Graves' hyperthyroidism that later progressed to Graves' ophthalmopathy. The sample comprised blood.

CDR3 in DNA: TGTGCCAGCAGCGTAGGGGGAGGGCCCCTTTACTACGAGCAGTACTTC. It specifies CASSVGGGPLYYEQYF. The gene calls are TRBV9 and TRBJ2-7; 7 nucleotides align to TRBD2. Germline trimming cut 0 bases from V and 3 bases from J; bases unmatched to any gene: 9. This CDR3 comprises 16 residues. Germline values: CDR1 SGDLS, CDR2 YYNGEE.